This TCR beta chain came from a study of shared clonotypes between healthy human individuals. The method was immunoSEQ multiplex PCR; TCRdb's version includes in-frame clones alone and lacks a portion of them. The table shows about 1,500,000 clones, with approximately 96% occurring only once. The V gene lost 4 bases and the J gene lost 11 bases, with 14 bases spanning the gap. Germline V CDR1 and CDR2: SQVTM, ANQGSEA. The CDR3 has 11 residues. The rearrangement links TRBV29-1 to TRBJ1-1, with D unresolved. Specimen: naive CD4+ T cells sorted from blood. Subset described: CD45RA+ positively selected. The TCR was taken from a man under 40 in good health. In DNA, the CDR3 is TGCAGCGTTGTTGTATCGACGCGGGCTTTCTTT. Translating gives CSVVVSTRAFF.